The present T cell receptor beta chain was sequenced within a study of blood T cell repertoires in COVID-19. Study in general: The United States, Italy and Spain were the sources of the acute and convalescent COVID-19 samples. The analysed material was cDNA or gDNA that came from T cells, B-cell-depleted T cells, or PBMCs.

As processed by the authors: Researchers report that nucleated cell counts were estimated from reference gene primer amplification. Generated by immunoSEQ multiplex PCR, the TCRdb table keeps only in-frame clones and is missing some. The DNA was the basis for D and trimming; V, J and clone size are from that table. The sample yields about 250,000 clones, 80% to 85% seen once. The specimen sequenced was peripheral blood. The clonotype originates from a man aged 45-65 years with active or convalescent COVID-19.

CDR3 amino acids: CASSPRTGWNEQFF. DNA of the CDR3: TGTGCCAGCAGTCCTAGGACAGGGTGGAATGAGCAGTTCTTC. The V call is TRBV6-6, the J call TRBJ2-1, with 8 bases that match TRBD1. J was trimmed by 7 bases and V by 5 bases; bases with no gene match: 7. Germline CDR1 is MNHNY and CDR2 is SVGAGI (reference sequence). The CDR3 is made up of 14 amino acids.